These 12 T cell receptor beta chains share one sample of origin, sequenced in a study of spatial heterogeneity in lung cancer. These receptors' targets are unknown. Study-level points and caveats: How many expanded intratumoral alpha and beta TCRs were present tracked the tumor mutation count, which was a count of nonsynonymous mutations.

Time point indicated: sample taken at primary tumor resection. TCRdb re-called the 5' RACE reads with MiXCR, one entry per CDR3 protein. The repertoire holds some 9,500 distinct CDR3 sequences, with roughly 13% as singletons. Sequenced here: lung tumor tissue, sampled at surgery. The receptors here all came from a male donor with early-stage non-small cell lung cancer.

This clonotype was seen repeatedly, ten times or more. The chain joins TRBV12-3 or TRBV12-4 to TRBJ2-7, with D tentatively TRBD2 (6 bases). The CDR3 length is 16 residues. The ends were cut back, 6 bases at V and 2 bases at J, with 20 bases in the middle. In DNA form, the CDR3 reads TGTGCCAGCAGGGACTTACCGGGACTGTTAACCTACGAGCAGTACTTC. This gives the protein CASRDLPGLLTYEQYF.

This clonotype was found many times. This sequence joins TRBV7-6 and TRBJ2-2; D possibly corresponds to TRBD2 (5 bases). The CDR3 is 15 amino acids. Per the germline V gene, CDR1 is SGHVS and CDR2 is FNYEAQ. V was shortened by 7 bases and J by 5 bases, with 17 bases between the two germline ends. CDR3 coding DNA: TGTGCCAGCAACTCCAAGGACCGAGGGACCGGGGAGCTGTTTTTT. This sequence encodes CASNSKDRGTGELFF.

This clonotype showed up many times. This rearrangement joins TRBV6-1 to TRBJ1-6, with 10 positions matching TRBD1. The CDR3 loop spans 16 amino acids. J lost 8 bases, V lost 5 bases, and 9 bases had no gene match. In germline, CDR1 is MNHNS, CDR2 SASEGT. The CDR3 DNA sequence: TGTGCCAGCAGTATCCGACAGGGGGCAGGCGATTCACCCCTCCACTTT. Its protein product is CASSIRQGAGDSPLHF.

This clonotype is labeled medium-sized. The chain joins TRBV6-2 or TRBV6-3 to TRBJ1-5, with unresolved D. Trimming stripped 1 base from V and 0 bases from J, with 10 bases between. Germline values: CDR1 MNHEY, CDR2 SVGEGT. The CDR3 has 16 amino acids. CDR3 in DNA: TGTGCCAGCAGTTACTGGGGTCGGATTAGCAATCAGCCCCAGCATTTT. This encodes CASSYWGRISNQPQHF.

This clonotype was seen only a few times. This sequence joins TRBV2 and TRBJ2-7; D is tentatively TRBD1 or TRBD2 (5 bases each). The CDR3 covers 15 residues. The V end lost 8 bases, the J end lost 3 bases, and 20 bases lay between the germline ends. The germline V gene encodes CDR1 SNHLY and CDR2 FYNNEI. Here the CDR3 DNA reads TGTGCCAGCCAAAACGGGACCTTAGCCCTCTACGAGCAGTACTTC. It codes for CASQNGTLALYEQYF.

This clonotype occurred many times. CDR3 protein: CASSSRLAGWETQYF. Here the CDR3 DNA reads TGTGCCAGCAGCTCCCGACTAGCGGGCTGGGAGACCCAGTACTTC. The rearrangement uses TRBV3-1 and TRBJ2-5, with TRBD2 matching 10 bases. The CDR3 runs 15 residues. CDR1 LGHDT and CDR2 YNNKEL come from the germline V gene (reference sequence). Trimming removed 5 bases from V and 5 bases from J; junction bases left unmatched: 8.

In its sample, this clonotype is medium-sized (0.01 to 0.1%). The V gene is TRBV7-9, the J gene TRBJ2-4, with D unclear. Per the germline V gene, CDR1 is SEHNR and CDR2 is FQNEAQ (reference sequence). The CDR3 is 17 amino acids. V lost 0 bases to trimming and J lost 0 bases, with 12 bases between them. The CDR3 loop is CASSLASFALAKNIQYF. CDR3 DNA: TGTGCCAGCAGCTTAGCATCGTTTGCCTTAGCCAAAAACATTCAGTACTTC. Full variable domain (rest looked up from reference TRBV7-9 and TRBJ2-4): DTGVSQNPRHKITKRGQNVTFRCDPISEHNRLYWYRQTLGQGPEFLTYFQNEAQLEKSRLLSDRFSAERPKGSFSTLEIQRTEQGDSAMYLCASSLASFALAKNIQYFGAGTRLSVL.

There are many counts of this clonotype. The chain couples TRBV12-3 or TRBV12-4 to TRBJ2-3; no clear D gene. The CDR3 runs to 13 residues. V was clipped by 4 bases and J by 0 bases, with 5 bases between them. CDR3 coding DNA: TGTGCCAGCAGTTGGGGTAGCACAGATACGCAGTATTTT. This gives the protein CASSWGSTDTQYF.

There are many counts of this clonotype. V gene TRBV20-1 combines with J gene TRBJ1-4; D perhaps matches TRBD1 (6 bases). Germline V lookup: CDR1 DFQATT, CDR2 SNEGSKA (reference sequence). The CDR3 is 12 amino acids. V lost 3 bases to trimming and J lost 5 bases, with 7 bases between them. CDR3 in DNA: TGCAGTGCTAGTAGGGGGAATGAAAAACTGTTTTTT. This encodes CSASRGNEKLFF.

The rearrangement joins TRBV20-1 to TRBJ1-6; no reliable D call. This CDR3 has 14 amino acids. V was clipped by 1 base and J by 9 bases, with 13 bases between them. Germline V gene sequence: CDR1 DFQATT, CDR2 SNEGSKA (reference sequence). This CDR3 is CSARVDLNSSPLHF. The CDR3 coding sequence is TGCAGTGCTAGAGTCGACCTCAATAGTTCACCCCTCCACTTT.

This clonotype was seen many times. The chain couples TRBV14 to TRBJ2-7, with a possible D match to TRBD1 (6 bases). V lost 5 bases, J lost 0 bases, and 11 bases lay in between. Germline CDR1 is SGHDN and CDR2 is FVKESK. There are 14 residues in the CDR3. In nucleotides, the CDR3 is TGTGCCAGCAGCTATTCAGGGGTCTCCTACGAGCAGTACTTC. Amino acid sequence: CASSYSGVSYEQYF.

CDR3 in DNA: TGCAGTGCAACGCCCATAGCGGGAGGGCCCCAAGAGACCCAGTACTTC. It codes for CSATPIAGGPQETQYF. V gene TRBV20-1 combines with J gene TRBJ2-5; 11 positions agree with TRBD2. CDR3 length: 16 residues. V lost 6 bases to trimming and J lost 1 base; unmatched junction nucleotides: 10. Germline V lookup: CDR1 DFQATT, CDR2 SNEGSKA (reference sequence).